One sample yielded the 21 T cell receptor beta chains listed below, sequenced in a study of T cells expressing NK-cell markers. TCRdb re-called the 5' RACE reads; every CDR3 protein appears as one record, without DNA. This listing includes about 150,000 distinct CDR3 sequences. The specimen was blood T cells: a sorted CD56 or NKG2C T cell subset, CD4+ or CD8+ T cells, or bulk PBMC T cells (not recorded which). These receptors were taken from a man aged 18-70 years in good health.

V usage is TRBV29-1 and J usage is TRBJ1-2; TCRdb proposes TRBD1, but this gene call is untestable without DNA. This CDR3 spans 15 amino acids. CDR1 is SQVTM, CDR2 ANQGSEA, per germline. Here the CDR3 reads CSVGDHRATNYGYTF.

J is TRBJ1-2 and V is TRBV7-8; as DNA is missing, the TRBD1 call by TCRdb cannot be tested. Germline CDR1 is SGHVS and CDR2 is FQNEAQ. The CDR3 consists of 14 residues. The CDR3 reads CASRPDRGIYGYTF.

The chain joins TRBV28 to TRBJ2-3; lacking DNA, the TRBD2 call made by TCRdb goes unchecked. CDR1 is MDHEN, CDR2 SYDVKM, per germline. CDR3 length: 17 residues. The CDR3 sequence is CASSLTGTSGATDTQYF.

The chain uses TRBV30 and TRBJ2-1; TCRdb's D call, TRBD1, is unchecked because there is no DNA. The CDR3 totals 13 residues. The germline V gene encodes CDR1 GTSNPN and CDR2 SVGIG (reference sequence). CDR3 sequence reads: CAWGTGVGNEQFF.

CDR3: CASSQDSGLAGGPYNEQFF. This chain joins TRBV4-2 and TRBJ2-1; the TRBD2 assignment by TCRdb is unverifiable without DNA. In germline, CDR1 is LGHNA, CDR2 YNFKEQ. The CDR3 covers 19 residues.

This chain connects TRBV7-9 to TRBJ2-7; TCRdb's D call, TRBD2, is unchecked because there is no DNA. The germline CDR1 and CDR2 sequences are SEHNR and FQNEAQ (reference sequence). This CDR3 region has 14 residues. The CDR3: CASSSGEGTYEQYF.

V and J are TRBV6-5 and TRBJ2-3; the TCRdb D gene call, TRBD1, has no DNA to confirm it. Germline V gene sequence: CDR1 MNHEY, CDR2 SVGAGI. The CDR3 is 17 residues long. CDR3 region: CASSYPRGAGVTDTQYF.

The CDR3 loop is CASSPPADGKAFF. V gene TRBV18 combines with J gene TRBJ1-1. Germline V gene data show CDR1 as KGHSH and CDR2 as LQKENI. CDR3 length equals 13 residues.

The chain links TRBV9 to TRBJ2-1; TCRdb names TRBD2, which stays unverified in the absence of DNA. Germline CDR1 SGDLS, CDR2 YYNGEE. The CDR3 consists of 15 residues. The CDR3 protein is CASEPGLASYNEQFF.

The chain combines TRBV12-3 or TRBV12-4 with TRBJ1-6. The CDR3 spans 17 residues. CDR3 sequence reads: CASSFSIGEGPHSPLHF.

The J gene is TRBJ1-2, the V gene TRBV20-1; TCRdb's assignment of TRBD1 cannot be checked, as there is no DNA. Germline loops: CDR1 DFQATT, CDR2 SNEGSKA (reference sequence). The CDR3 covers 13 residues. CDR3 in amino acids: CSARDRGAGGYTF.

V gene TRBV28 combines with J gene TRBJ1-4; TCRdb selects TRBD1, and the lack of DNA leaves this call unchecked. The CDR3 covers 15 residues. Germline V lookup: CDR1 MDHEN, CDR2 SYDVKM. The CDR3 is CASVHRDPTNEKLFF.

This chain connects TRBV19 to TRBJ2-6. Germline CDR1 reads LNHDA; CDR2 reads SQIVND (reference sequence). This CDR3 spans 15 amino acids. The CDR3 protein is CASSIWVTGANVLTF.

V usage is TRBV7-2 and J usage is TRBJ2-1. This CDR3 is built from 13 residues. CDR1 is SGHTA and CDR2 is FQGNSA in the germline V gene. CDR3: CASSPLRVNEQFF.

V usage is TRBV29-1 and J usage is TRBJ2-3; the TCRdb D gene call, TRBD2, has no DNA to confirm it. This CDR3 contains 12 residues. Germline-derived CDR1 and CDR2 are SQVTM and ANQGSEA. The CDR3 region is CSVAEDTDTQYF.

J is TRBJ2-3 and V is TRBV7-8; TCRdb lists TRBD2, though no DNA is available to test this call. CDR1 SGHVS and CDR2 FQNEAQ come from the germline V gene. The CDR3 sequence is 16 residues long. The CDR3 spells CASSRTRGGDTDTQYF.

V is TRBV9 and J is TRBJ2-3; TCRdb proposes TRBD1, but this gene call is untestable without DNA. The length of the CDR3 is 16 residues. The germline V gene encodes CDR1 SGDLS and CDR2 YYNGEE. The CDR3 here is CASSSGGGGVTDTQYF.

The chain uses TRBV2 and TRBJ2-4. The CDR3 loop spans 11 amino acids. Germline-derived CDR1 and CDR2 are SNHLY and FYNNEI. CDR3 sequence: CASGITGIQYF.

The chain's CDR3 is CASSLSGGGGEQFF. The chain uses TRBV27 and TRBJ2-1; as DNA is missing, the TRBD1 call by TCRdb cannot be tested. Per germline, CDR1 MNHEY and CDR2 SMNVEV (reference sequence). This CDR3 is built from 14 residues.

The V gene is TRBV7-9, the J gene TRBJ1-1. The CDR3 extends over 16 amino acids. CDR1 is SEHNR, CDR2 FQNEAQ, per germline (reference sequence). CDR3 protein: CASSLGQPAMNTEAFF.

The genes are TRBV6-2 or TRBV6-3 and TRBJ2-7; TCRdb designates TRBD1, a call that cannot be tested without DNA. The CDR3 runs to 14 residues. Germline-derived CDR1 and CDR2 are MNHEY and SVGEGT. The chain's CDR3 is CASSRQGVSYEQYF.